The T cell receptor beta chain described here comes from a study of control samples from healthy donors and cancer patients. V was pared by 8 bases and J by 3 bases, with 11 bases of the junction left unmatched. There are 15 residues in the CDR3. The V gene's germline CDR1 is MDHEN and CDR2 SYDVKM. The protocol was immunoSEQ multiplex PCR, while the TCRdb copy is restricted to in-frame clones and leaves out a portion. The repertoire includes around 84,000 clones, roughly nine tenths of them detected once, and approximately 14% sits in the top ten. This receptor was taken from a young man in good health. The source material was blood. The V and J genes are TRBV28 and TRBJ2-7, with 9 nucleotides matching TRBD2. Written as DNA, the CDR3 is TGTGCCAGCGGTTCCAGCTCTAGCGGGGTCTACGAGCAGTACTTC. Its protein product is CASGSSSSGVYEQYF.